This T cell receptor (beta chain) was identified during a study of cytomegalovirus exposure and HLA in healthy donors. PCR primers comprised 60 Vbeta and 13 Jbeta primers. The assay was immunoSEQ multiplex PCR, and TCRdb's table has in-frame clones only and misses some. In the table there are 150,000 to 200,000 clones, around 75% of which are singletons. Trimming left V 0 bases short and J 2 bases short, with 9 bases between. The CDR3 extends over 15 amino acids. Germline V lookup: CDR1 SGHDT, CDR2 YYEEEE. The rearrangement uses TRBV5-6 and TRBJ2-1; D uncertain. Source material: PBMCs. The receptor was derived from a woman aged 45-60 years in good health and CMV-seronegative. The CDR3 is CASSLVGPTYNEQFF. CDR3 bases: TGTGCCAGCAGCTTGGTGGGCCCTACCTACAATGAGCAGTTCTTC. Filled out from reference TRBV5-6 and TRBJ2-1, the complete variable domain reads DAGVTQSPTHLIKTRGQQVTLRCSPKSGHDTVSWYQQALGQGPQFIFQYYEEEERQRGNFPDRFSGHQFPNYSSELNVNALLLGDSALYLCASSLVGPTYNEQFFGPGTRLTVL.